The clone carrying this TCR beta chain was seen repeatedly, ten times or more. Its antigen is still unknown. The entry originates in a study of Graves' ophthalmopathy and Graves' hyperthyroidism. V lost 6 bases to trimming and J lost 5 bases, with 16 bases between them. This CDR3 has 14 residues. Germline V lookup: CDR1 MNHEY, CDR2 SMNVEV (reference sequence). Study-wide results and caveats: Ophthalmopathy cases were distinguished from stable hyperthyroidism by a 13-signature model, reaching 87.88% sensitivity and 70% to 84% specificity.

RNA transcripts were the template, and TCR beta CDR3 regions were amplified from them. Investigators did first-round RT-PCR with HTBI primers, then second-round multiplex PCR. Each CDR3 protein gets one entry after TCRdb re-called the multiplex PCR reads with MiXCR. The sample includes about 210,000 distinct CDR3 sequences, around 30% of them seen just once. This clonotype was sampled from a man aged 45-60 years with Graves' ophthalmopathy. The specimen was peripheral blood. The genes are TRBV27 and TRBJ1-2; the D gene is possibly TRBD1 (6 bases). CDR3 coding DNA: TGTGCCAGCAGCCTGATGGGGACAAGATATGGCTACACCTTC. This codes for CASSLMGTRYGYTF.